The clone carrying this TCR beta chain was seen at least ten times. A clone one base away is much larger, so this may be a read error. This entry is derived from a study of tumor-infiltrating lymphocytes in oesophageal squamous cell carcinoma. Germline values: CDR1 MRHNA, CDR2 SNTAGT. V lost 6 bases, J lost 7 bases, and 12 bases stayed unmatched. The CDR3 is 15 residues long. TCRdb reprocessed the PCR reads via MiXCR and lists one record per CDR3 protein. The sample lists 5,600 or so distinct CDR3 sequences, more than 14% occurring once. This clonotype originated in a male donor with esophageal squamous cell carcinoma. V and J are TRBV6-4 and TRBJ2-7; 10 bases are a match to TRBD2. Sequenced input: esophageal tumor tissue. For the CDR3, the DNA is TGTGCCAGCAGCAAGCGGGGGGGCCTCTTCCATGAGCAGTACTTC. As protein: CASSKRGGLFHEQYF.